This T cell receptor beta chain emerged from a study of T cell responses to AZD1222 COVID-19 vaccine. CDR1 is MNHEY and CDR2 is SVGEGT in the germline V gene. The CDR3 consists of 17 residues. V was trimmed by 6 bases and J by 6 bases, leaving 23 bases between them. Assay used: immunoSEQ multiplex PCR; TCRdb lists only in-frame clones, some missing. The sample carries 150,000 to 200,000 clones, around nine tenths recorded once. The genes are TRBV6-2 or TRBV6-3 and TRBJ2-2, with D possibly being TRBD1 or TRBD2 (5 bases each). The sequence was collected from an adult in good health. The sample in question was peripheral blood, obtained on day 0 of AZD1222 vaccination. This CDR3 is CASSARFDPGRSGELFF. The CDR3 nucleotides are TGTGCCAGCAGCGCGAGGTTTGACCCGGGACGTTCCGGGGAGCTGTTTTTT.